This TCR beta chain was identified in a study of T cell responses to AZD1222 COVID-19 vaccine. Researchers grouped second doses given at about 4 or about 12 weeks into one pool. This CDR3 contains 11 residues. Trimming removed 8 bases at V and 6 bases at J, with 7 bases between. General study points: Donors were mostly white British, more females; clonal diversity possibly underestimated.

Profiling relied on immunoSEQ multiplex PCR, and the TCRdb table lists in-frame clones only, not all of them. Of 250,000 to 300,000 clones in the sample, almost 95% were seen once. About this clone itself: Its antigen is unidentified.

The V call is TRBV12-3 or TRBV12-4, the J call TRBJ2-2; no reliable D call. Sequenced here: peripheral blood, sampled 28 days after the second AZD1222 dose. This clonotype was obtained from an adult who received the AZD1222 COVID-19 vaccine. The CDR3 sequence: CASGWSGELFF. CDR3 nucleotides: TGTGCCAGCGGATGGTCCGGGGAGCTGTTTTTT.